This T cell receptor (beta chain) originates from a study of T-cell reconstitution after alpha-beta-depleted transplantation in children. CDR1 is SGDLS, CDR2 YYNGEE, per germline. V dropped 4 bases and J dropped 0 bases, with 17 bases sitting between them. CDR3 length equals 18 residues. The library targeted TCRbeta and was prepared with unique molecular identifiers. Via MiXCR, TCRdb re-called the PCR reads, giving one row per CDR3 protein. Among some 100,000 distinct CDR3 sequences, roughly 15% were seen once, and the ten largest hold around 20%. This chain uses TRBV9 with TRBJ2-6, with a tentative D call TRBD1 (6 bases). The material sequenced was PBMCs, mostly from graft donor cells, taken 180 days after TCRalphabeta/CD19-depleted stem cell transplant. The clonotype comes from a male patient aged 2 to 10 who had a stem cell transplant for acute lymphoblastic leukemia, so the T cells may come from the graft donor. CDR3 sequence: CASSIHRDKSSGANVLTF. As DNA, the CDR3 is TGTGCCAGCAGCATCCACCGGGACAAGAGCTCTGGGGCCAACGTCCTGACTTTC. The full variable domain, its missing parts supplied by reference TRBV9 and TRBJ2-6, is DSGVTQTPKHLITATGQRVTLRCSPRSGDLSVYWYQQSLDQGLQFLIQYYNGEERAKGNILERFSAQQFPDLHSELNLSSLELGDSALYFCASSIHRDKSSGANVLTFGAGSRLTVL.